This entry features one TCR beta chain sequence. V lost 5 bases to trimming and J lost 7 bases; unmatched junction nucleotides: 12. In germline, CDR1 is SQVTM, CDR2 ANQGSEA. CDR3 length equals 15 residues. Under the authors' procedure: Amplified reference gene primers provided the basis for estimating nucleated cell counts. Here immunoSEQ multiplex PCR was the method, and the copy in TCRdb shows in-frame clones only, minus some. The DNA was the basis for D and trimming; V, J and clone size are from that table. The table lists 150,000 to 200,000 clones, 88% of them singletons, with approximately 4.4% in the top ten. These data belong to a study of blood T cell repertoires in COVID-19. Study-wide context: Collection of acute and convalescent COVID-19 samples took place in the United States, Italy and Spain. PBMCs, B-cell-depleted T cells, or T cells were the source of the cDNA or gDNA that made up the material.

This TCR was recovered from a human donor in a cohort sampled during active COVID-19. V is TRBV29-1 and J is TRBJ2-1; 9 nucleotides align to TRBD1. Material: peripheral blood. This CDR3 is CSVSIGTGMWNEQFF. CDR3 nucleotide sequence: TGCAGCGTTTCCATCGGGACAGGGATGTGGAATGAGCAGTTCTTC.